This TCR beta chain stems from a study of blood T cell repertoires in COVID-19. Background on the study: Specimens from acute and convalescent COVID-19 originated in the United States, Italy and Spain. PBMCs, B-cell-depleted T cells, or T cells were the source of the cDNA or gDNA that made up the material.

CDR3 size: 16 residues. V was clipped by 2 bases and J by 5 bases; unmatched bases: 8. Looked up from germline, CDR1 is MNHEY and CDR2 is SVGAGI. As processed by the authors: Scientists estimated how many nucleated cells there were by amplifying reference gene primers. Generated by immunoSEQ multiplex PCR, the TCRdb table keeps only in-frame clones and is missing some. From that table come the V and J calls and clone size; the DNA was used to work out D and trimming. Among tens of thousands of clones listed, 82% were seen once. Material for sequencing was peripheral blood. The receptor comes from a woman aged 55-70 years with acute or convalescent COVID-19. The chain joins TRBV6-5 to TRBJ2-2, with 7 bases fitting TRBD1. CDR3 sequence reads: CASSYGDRVRTGELFF. CDR3 nucleotides: TGTGCCAGCAGTTACGGTGACAGGGTGCGGACCGGGGAGCTGTTTTTT.